One sample yielded the 9 T cell receptor beta chains listed below, sequenced in a study of blood T cell repertoires in COVID-19. TCRdb keeps only in-frame clones here, not all; method: immunoSEQ multiplex PCR. In the table there are 70,000 or so clones, 80% to 90% of which are singletons. Specimen: peripheral blood. These receptors were taken from a man aged 55 to 70 with acute or convalescent COVID-19.

This chain connects TRBV28 to TRBJ2-7; no reliable D call. V lost 9 bases, J lost 5 bases, and 17 bases lay in between. Germline-derived CDR1 and CDR2 are MDHEN and SYDVKM. This CDR3 contains 13 residues. CDR3 residues: CASLERVRNEQYF. CDR3 DNA: TGTGCCAGTTTGGAACGGGTCAGAAACGAGCAGTACTTC.

The chain carries TRBV29-1 and TRBJ1-5; TRBD1 is a possible D gene (6 bases). V was clipped by 6 bases and J by 0 bases, with 15 bases between them. This CDR3 has 15 residues. CDR1 is SQVTM, CDR2 ANQGSEA, per germline. This CDR3 is CSVQTGPNSNQPQHF. CDR3 sequence (DNA): TGCAGCGTCCAGACAGGCCCGAATAGCAATCAGCCCCAGCATTTT.

This rearrangement joins TRBV20-1 to TRBJ2-3, with D perhaps TRBD1 (7 bases). CDR1 is DFQATT and CDR2 is SNEGSKA in the germline V gene (reference sequence). The CDR3 has 15 residues. Deletions cut 3 bases from V and 0 bases from J, with 13 bases between. The CDR3 is CSASKGAGSTDTQYF. For the CDR3, the DNA is TGCAGTGCTAGTAAGGGGGCGGGGAGCACAGATACGCAGTATTTT.

The genes are TRBV5-1 and TRBJ2-3, with 10 bases aligning to TRBD2. Germline assignment: CDR1 SGHRS and CDR2 YFSETQ. V was pared by 3 bases and J by 4 bases, with 8 bases of the junction left unmatched. The CDR3 is 16 amino acids. CDR3 DNA sequence: TGCGCCAGCAGCTCCCAAGCGGGAGGGCCCTCAGATACGCAGTATTTT. Amino acids: CASSSQAGGPSDTQYF. Supplemented by reference TRBV5-1 and TRBJ2-3, the full variable domain reads KAGVTQTPRYLIKTRGQQVTLSCSPISGHRSVSWYQQTPGQGLQFLFEYFSETQRNKGNFPGRFSGRQFSNSRSEMNVSTLELGDSALYLCASSSQAGGPSDTQYFGPGTRLTVL.

The chain employs TRBV3-1 (or the pseudogene TRBV3-2) and TRBJ1-6, with D perhaps matching TRBD1 (5 bases). The CDR3 is 14 residues long. V was trimmed by 6 bases and J by 6 bases, leaving 12 bases between them. Germline CDR1 and CDR2: LGHDT and YNNKEL (reference sequence). The CDR3 here is CASSLDSLNSPLHF. DNA of the CDR3: TGTGCCAGCAGTTTAGACAGTCTTAATTCACCCCTCCACTTT.

This sequence joins TRBV6-5 and TRBJ1-2, with 8 bases aligning to TRBD1. J lost 4 bases, V lost 5 bases, and 9 bases had no gene match. This CDR3 has 15 amino acids. Looked up from germline, CDR1 is MNHEY and CDR2 is SVGAGI. CDR3 residues: CASSNQQGVGYGYTF. CDR3 coding DNA: TGTGCCAGCAGTAACCAACAGGGGGTCGGCTATGGCTACACCTTC.

The chain carries TRBV6-5 and TRBJ2-7, with 7 bases matching TRBD2. The CDR3 runs 14 residues. J lost 1 base, V lost 0 bases, and 0 bases had no gene match. Germline V gene data show CDR1 as MNHEY and CDR2 as SVGAGI. The CDR3 sequence: CASSYSGLSYEQYF. CDR3 nucleotide sequence: TGTGCCAGCAGTTACTCGGGACTATCCTACGAGCAGTACTTC.

The rearrangement uses TRBV9 and TRBJ2-2; 9 positions match TRBD2. CDR3 length: 15 residues. The V gene's germline CDR1 is SGDLS and CDR2 YYNGEE. With V trimmed by 3 bases and J by 5 bases, 5 bases remained unmatched. The CDR3 nucleotides read TGTGCCAGCAGCGCCGGGACTAGCCCTACCGGGGAGCTGTTTTTT. It specifies CASSAGTSPTGELFF.

This chain links TRBV5-1 with TRBJ1-2, with D uncertain. The CDR3 has 14 amino acids. CDR1 and CDR2 (germline): SGHRS, YFSETQ. The germline V and J ends were trimmed by 0 bases and 2 bases, with 8 bases remaining between them. CDR3 DNA: TGCGCCAGCAGCTTGGGAAAAGAGAACTATGGCTACACCTTC. This translates into CASSLGKENYGYTF. Full variable domain (rest looked up from reference TRBV5-1 and TRBJ1-2): KAGVTQTPRYLIKTRGQQVTLSCSPISGHRSVSWYQQTPGQGLQFLFEYFSETQRNKGNFPGRFSGRQFSNSRSEMNVSTLELGDSALYLCASSLGKENYGYTFGSGTRLTVV.